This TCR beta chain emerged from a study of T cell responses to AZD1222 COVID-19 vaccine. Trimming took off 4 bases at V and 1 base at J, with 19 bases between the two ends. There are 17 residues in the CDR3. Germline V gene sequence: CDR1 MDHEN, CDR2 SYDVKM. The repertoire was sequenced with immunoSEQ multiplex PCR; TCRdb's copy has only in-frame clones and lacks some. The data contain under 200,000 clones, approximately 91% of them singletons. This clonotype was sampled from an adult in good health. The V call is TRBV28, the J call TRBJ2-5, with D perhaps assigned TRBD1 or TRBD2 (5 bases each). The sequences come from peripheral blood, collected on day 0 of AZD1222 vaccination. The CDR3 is CASSSGRGPSGQETQYF. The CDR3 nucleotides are TGTGCCAGCAGTTCAGGACGGGGACCTAGTGGCCAAGAGACCCAGTACTTC.